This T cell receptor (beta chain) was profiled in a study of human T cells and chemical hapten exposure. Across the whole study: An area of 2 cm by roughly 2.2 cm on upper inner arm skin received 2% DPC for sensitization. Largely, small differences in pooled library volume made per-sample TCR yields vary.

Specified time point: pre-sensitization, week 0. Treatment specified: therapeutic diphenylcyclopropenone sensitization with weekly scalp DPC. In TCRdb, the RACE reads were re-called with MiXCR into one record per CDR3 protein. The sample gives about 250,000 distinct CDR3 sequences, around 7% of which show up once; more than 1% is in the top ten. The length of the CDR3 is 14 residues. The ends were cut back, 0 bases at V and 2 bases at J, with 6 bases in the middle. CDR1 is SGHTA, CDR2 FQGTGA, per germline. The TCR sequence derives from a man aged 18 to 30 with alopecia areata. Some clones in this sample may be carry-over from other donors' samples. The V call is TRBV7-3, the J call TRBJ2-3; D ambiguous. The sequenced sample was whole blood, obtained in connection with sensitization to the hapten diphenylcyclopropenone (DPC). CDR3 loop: CASSLTLDTDTQYF. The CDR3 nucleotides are TGTGCCAGCAGCTTAACTCTTGACACAGATACGCAGTATTTT.